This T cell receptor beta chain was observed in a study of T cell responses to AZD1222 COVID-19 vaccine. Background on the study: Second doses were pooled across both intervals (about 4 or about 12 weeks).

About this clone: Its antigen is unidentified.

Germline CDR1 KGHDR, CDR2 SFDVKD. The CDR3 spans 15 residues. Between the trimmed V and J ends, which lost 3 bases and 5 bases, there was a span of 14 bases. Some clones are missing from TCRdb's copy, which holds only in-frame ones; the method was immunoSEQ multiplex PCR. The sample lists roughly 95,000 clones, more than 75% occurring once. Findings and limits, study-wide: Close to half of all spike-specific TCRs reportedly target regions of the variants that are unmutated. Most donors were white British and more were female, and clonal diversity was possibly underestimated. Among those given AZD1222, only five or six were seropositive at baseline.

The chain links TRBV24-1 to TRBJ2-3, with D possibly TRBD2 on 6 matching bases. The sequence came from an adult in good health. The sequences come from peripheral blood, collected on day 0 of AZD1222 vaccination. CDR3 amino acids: CATSDAGGDQDTQYF. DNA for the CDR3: TGTGCCACCAGTGATGCCGGAGGGGATCAAGATACGCAGTATTTT.